The rows below give T cell receptor beta chains drawn from one sample of a study of shared clonotypes between healthy human individuals. The method was immunoSEQ multiplex PCR; TCRdb's version includes in-frame clones alone and lacks a portion of them. Here the sample spans about 1.1 million clones, roughly 80% being singletons. The sample consisted of memory CD4+ T cells from PBMCs. The receptors here all came from a man younger than 35 in good health. Some clones in this sample may be carry-over from other donors' samples. The CDR3 runs from the conserved cysteine through the conserved F or W. D genes are given only for firm matches. Clone size is given for some rows only: seen once, a few or many times, or a class if the clone is expanded.

abundance: once; d_gene: NA; v_gene: TRBV5-1; j_gene: TRBJ2-6; CDR3nt: TGCGCCAGCAGCTTGCGCGGGGTGGGGCTCGGCTCTGGGGCCAACGTCCTGACTTTC; CDR3aa: CASSLRGVGLGSGANVLTF
abundance: few; d_gene: TRBD1; v_gene: TRBV5-4; j_gene: TRBJ2-6; CDR3nt: TGTGCCAGCAGCCCGGGGACAGGGGTAACTGGGGCCAACGTCCTGACTTTC; CDR3aa: CASSPGTGVTGANVLTF
abundance: few; d_gene: NA; v_gene: TRBV7-9; j_gene: TRBJ1-2; CDR3nt: TGTGCCAGCGGGGGGAGCCAATCTAACTATGGCTACACCTTC; CDR3aa: CASGGSQSNYGYTF
abundance: few; d_gene: TRBD2; v_gene: TRBV9; j_gene: TRBJ2-2; CDR3nt: TGTGCCAGCAGCGTAGCGGGGGGAGGGCCTATCGGCACCGGGGAGCTGTTTTTT; CDR3aa: CASSVAGGGPIGTGELFF
abundance: NA; d_gene: TRBD2; v_gene: TRBV6-1; j_gene: TRBJ2-1; CDR3nt: TGTGCCAGCTCGGGACTAGCGAGGAATGAGCAGTTCTTC; CDR3aa: CASSGLARNEQFF
abundance: NA; d_gene: NA; v_gene: TRBV2; j_gene: TRBJ2-7; CDR3nt: TGTGCCAGCAGTGACCAGGGGTCCTACGAGCAGTACTTC; CDR3aa: CASSDQGSYEQYF
abundance: NA; d_gene: NA; v_gene: TRBV11-3; j_gene: TRBJ2-3; CDR3nt: TGTGCCAGCAGCTTTGGTGAGGGGGGAGCGAGCACAGATACGCAGTATTTT; CDR3aa: CASSFGEGGASTDTQYF
abundance: NA; d_gene: NA; v_gene: TRBV29-1; j_gene: TRBJ2-7; CDR3nt: TGCAGCGTTAGCGGACCGAGCTCCTACGAGCAGTACTTC; CDR3aa: CSVSGPSSYEQYF
abundance: NA; d_gene: NA; v_gene: TRBV29-1; j_gene: TRBJ2-1; CDR3nt: TGCAGCGTCTTCACGGCGCGCCATGAGCAGTTCTTC; CDR3aa: CSVFTARHEQFF
abundance: NA; d_gene: TRBD2; v_gene: TRBV28; j_gene: TRBJ2-1; CDR3nt: TGTGCCAGCAGTTTATTAGGCGGGAGCTCCTACAATGAGCAGTTCTTC; CDR3aa: CASSLLGGSSYNEQFF
abundance: NA; d_gene: TRBD2; v_gene: TRBV10-3; j_gene: TRBJ2-3; CDR3nt: TGTGCCACCCGGTGGGACTATTCCACAGATACGCAGTATTTT; CDR3aa: CATRWDYSTDTQYF
abundance: NA; d_gene: NA; v_gene: TRBV9; j_gene: TRBJ2-7; CDR3nt: TGTGCCAGCAGCGTAGGGAGTGGATCGAGCGGGTACGAGCAGTACTTC; CDR3aa: CASSVGSGSSGYEQYF
abundance: NA; d_gene: NA; v_gene: TRBV28; j_gene: TRBJ2-4; CDR3nt: TGTGCCAGCAGTTTACTCAGGGGAACCAAAAACATTCAGTACTTC; CDR3aa: CASSLLRGTKNIQYF
abundance: NA; d_gene: TRBD1; v_gene: TRBV9; j_gene: TRBJ2-2; CDR3nt: TGTGCCAGCAGCGTTTCCGGGACAGGGGGCACCGGGGAGCTGTTTTTT; CDR3aa: CASSVSGTGGTGELFF
abundance: NA; d_gene: NA; v_gene: TRBV2; j_gene: TRBJ2-2; CDR3nt: TGTGCCAGCAGTGGGAGTTGGGGGAACACCGGGGAGCTGTTTTTT; CDR3aa: CASSGSWGNTGELFF
abundance: NA; d_gene: NA; v_gene: TRBV30; j_gene: TRBJ2-7; CDR3nt: TGTGCCTGGAGTGTAGGGGTAGCCTACGAGCAGTACTTC; CDR3aa: CAWSVGVAYEQYF
abundance: NA; d_gene: NA; v_gene: TRBV7-9; j_gene: TRBJ2-1; CDR3nt: TGTGCCAGCAGCCGTAGACAATCTGGGTCCTACAATGAGCAGTTCTTC; CDR3aa: CASSRRQSGSYNEQFF
abundance: NA; d_gene: NA; v_gene: TRBV11-1; j_gene: TRBJ2-7; CDR3nt: TGTGCCAGCAGCACCGGGGGGCGCGGGAGCTCCTACGAGCAGTACTTC; CDR3aa: CASSTGGRGSSYEQYF
abundance: NA; d_gene: NA; v_gene: TRBV28; j_gene: TRBJ2-7; CDR3nt: TGTGCCAGCAGGCAGGCCCCCTACGAGCAGTACTTC; CDR3aa: CASRQAPYEQYF
abundance: NA; d_gene: NA; v_gene: TRBV27; j_gene: TRBJ1-4; CDR3nt: TGTGCCAGCCGGGAACTCACCGCAACTAATGAAAAACTGTTTTTT; CDR3aa: CASRELTATNEKLFF
abundance: NA; d_gene: NA; v_gene: TRBV4-1; j_gene: TRBJ2-1; CDR3nt: TGCGCCAGCAGCCAACCCGAATATCGGAGCTCCTACAATGAGCAGTTCTTC; CDR3aa: CASSQPEYRSSYNEQFF
abundance: NA; d_gene: TRBD2; v_gene: TRBV4-2; j_gene: TRBJ2-3; CDR3nt: TGTGCCAGCAGCCAAGGGACTAGCGGACAAAGCACAGATACGCAGTATTTT; CDR3aa: CASSQGTSGQSTDTQYF